This TCR beta chain was sequenced for a study of T-cell memory formation after mild COVID-19. The study, taken as a whole, reports: Largely, contracting CD4+ clones fell within CM and EM, and contracting CD8+ clones within EMRA. Certain responding clones were present in pre-infection memory, suggesting participation of cross-reactive memory. A second wave expanding day 15 to 37 was CD4+-biased; contracting clones were balanced.

TCRdb re-called the 5' RACE reads through MiXCR, storing one row per CDR3 protein. The sample lists roughly 48,000 distinct CDR3 sequences, roughly 27% occurring once. The V gene lost 5 bases and the J gene lost 4 bases, with 12 bases spanning the gap. The CDR3 consists of 14 residues. From germline, CDR1 is SEHNR and CDR2 FQNEAQ (reference sequence). As concerns this clonotype: No antigen is known for it.

V is TRBV7-9 and J is TRBJ1-5; no reliable D call. The sequenced material came from PBMCs or a T cell subset sorted from them (not recorded which). This receptor was obtained from a man aged 18-30 years who had mild COVID-19 (a few samples of this study predate the infection). Cell type and time point are not known. CDR3 in amino acids: CASSLDALNQPQHF. As DNA, the CDR3 is TGTGCCAGCAGCCTCGACGCACTGAATCAGCCCCAGCATTTT.